This TCR beta chain was recovered during a study of blood T cell repertoires in COVID-19. Enrolled through a virtual design, the participants were between roughly 18 and 89 years of age and came from 24 US areas. Repertoires were generated with immunoSEQ multiplex PCR, while TCRdb's copy carries only in-frame clones and drops some. The sample holds about 130,000 clones, approximately 83% seen once. Germline assignment: CDR1 MNHEY and CDR2 SMNVEV (reference sequence). This CDR3 spans 16 amino acids. Losses at the gene ends were 4 bases for V and 1 base for J; bases not matched to a gene: 7. Sample: PBMCs or T cells enriched from blood (not recorded which). This chain uses TRBV27 with TRBJ2-4; 7 positions match TRBD1. This clonotype originated in a man between 50 and 59 years old who had recovered from COVID-19. Written as DNA, the CDR3 is TGTGCCAGCAGTTCTCAGACAGGGAAGGCCAAAAACATTCAGTACTTC. Translated: CASSSQTGKAKNIQYF.